Here is one TCR beta chain with its context. This clonotype was picked up one time. It lacks a known antigen. No conserved phenylalanine or tryptophan is present at the end of the CDR3, so a read error is the likely explanation. This sample is part of a study of CD8+CD57+ T cells in acquired aplastic anemia (dated by TCRdb to the late 2010s). Describing the broader study: A mean of about 3.2 ug of DNA, ranging from about 0.2 to 27.4 ug, was extracted from sorted CD4+ and CD8+ cells. A CD8+CD57+ expansion meant a frequency higher than the mean frequency seen in healthy subjects.

Results and caveats for the whole study, not just this receptor: CD8+ Simpson's diversity did not differ significantly between patients and healthy controls (P=0.060). Twenty-nine CD8+ CDR3 sequences were found in both patients and controls but appeared to be highly expressed in patients and within the immunodominant clones of the patients.

TCR beta VDJ combination and CDR3 sequence profiling used genomic DNA as the template. An Illumina HiSeq 2000 was the platform used for TCR repertoire sequencing. The source study handled its data this way. Repertoires were assessed using TRBV/TRBJ rearrangement plots, CDR3 size and DJ length profiles, and Simpson's diversity index. The most abundant DNA sequence in the deep sequencing data was defined as the immunodominant clone. CDR3 amino acid sequences were screened for sharing across subjects and were compared with published repertoires and the VDJdb database. TCRdb applied fastp at Q25 and MiXCR to the public reads, then kept only in-frame beta chains. Merged by CDR3 protein, the rows form single entries marked with the most common genes and DNA. For this entry, the V and J calls and clone size follow TCRdb and not the study's own pipeline. The sample table holds around 170,000 distinct CDR3 sequences, of which 40% to 50% were seen once. Around 8.8% of the sample rests with the top ten.

Patients chosen for sequencing had shown expansion of CD8+CD57+ cells by flow cytometry. Every patient had a diagnosis of severe acquired aplastic anemia based on International Study of Aplastic Anemia and Agranulocytosis and Camitta criteria. At the time blood was sampled, none of the patients had received any therapy. The study deep-sequenced TCR repertoires of sorted CD4+ and CD8+ blood T cells from severe aplastic anemia patients and healthy subjects. Patients were enrolled in the USA under clinicaltrials.gov protocols 00001620, 01623167, 00001397, 00071045, 00081523 and 00961064. Ficoll-Paque density gradient centrifugation was used to isolate peripheral blood mononuclear cells. Before DNA extraction, CD4+ and CD8+ T cells were sorted with FACS or magnetic beads. The CDR3 has 14 amino acids, counting both end residues. The read is trimmed to its CDR3 DNA, 42 bases read in frame from base 1. V is reduced by 0 bases and J by 5 bases, leaving a spacing of 10 bases between them. Looking up the germline V gene (reference sequence) yields CDR1 LNHNV and CDR2 YYDKDF.

This sequence originates from a human donor with aplastic anemia. The chain uses TRBV15 and TRBJ1-1; no D gene can be assigned with confidence. Sequenced input: sorted CD4+, CD8+, or CD8+CD57+ T cells (not recorded which) from PBMCs. The CDR3 protein sequence reads: CATSRDIAGTEAFL. The bases read TGTGCCACCAGCAGAGATATAGCGGGGACTGAAGCTTTCTTA.